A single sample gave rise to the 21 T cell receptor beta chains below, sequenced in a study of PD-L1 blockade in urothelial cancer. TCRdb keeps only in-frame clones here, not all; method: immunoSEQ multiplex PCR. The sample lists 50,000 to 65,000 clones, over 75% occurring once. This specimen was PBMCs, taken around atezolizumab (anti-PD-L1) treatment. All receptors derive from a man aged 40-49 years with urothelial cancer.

Here the CDR3 DNA reads TGTGCCTGGAGTGTACGGGGAGGGGTGCCCAATCAGCCCCAGCATTTT. Encoded protein: CAWSVRGGVPNQPQHF. The gene calls are TRBV30 and TRBJ1-5; a possible D gene is TRBD1 (5 bases). V lost 0 bases and J 3 bases, leaving 15 bases between the germline ends. This CDR3 has 16 residues. The germline V gene encodes CDR1 GTSNPN and CDR2 SVGIG (reference sequence).

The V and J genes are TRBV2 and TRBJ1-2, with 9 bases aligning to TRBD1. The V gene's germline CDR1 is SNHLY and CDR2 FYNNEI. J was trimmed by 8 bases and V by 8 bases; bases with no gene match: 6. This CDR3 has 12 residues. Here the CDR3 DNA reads TGTGCCAGCGACAGGGGGGCGGAGGGCTACACCTTC. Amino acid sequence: CASDRGAEGYTF. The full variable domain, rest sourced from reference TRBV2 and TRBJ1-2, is EPEVTQTPSHQVTQMGQEVILRCVPISNHLYFYWYRQILGQKVEFLVSFYNNEISEKSEIFDDQFSVERPDGSNFTLKIRSTKLEDSAMYFCASDRGAEGYTFGSGTRLTVV.

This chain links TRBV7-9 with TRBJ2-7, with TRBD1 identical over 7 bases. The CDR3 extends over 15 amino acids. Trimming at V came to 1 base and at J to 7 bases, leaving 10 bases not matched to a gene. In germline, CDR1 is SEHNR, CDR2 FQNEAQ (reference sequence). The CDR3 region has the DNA TGTGCCAGCAGCTTAGGCCGTCCAGGGGGTCTGGAGCAGTACTTC. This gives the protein CASSLGRPGGLEQYF. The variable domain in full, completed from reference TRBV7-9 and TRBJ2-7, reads DTGVSQNPRHKITKRGQNVTFRCDPISEHNRLYWYRQTLGQGPEFLTYFQNEAQLEKSRLLSDRFSAERPKGSFSTLEIQRTEQGDSAMYLCASSLGRPGGLEQYFGPGTRLTVT.

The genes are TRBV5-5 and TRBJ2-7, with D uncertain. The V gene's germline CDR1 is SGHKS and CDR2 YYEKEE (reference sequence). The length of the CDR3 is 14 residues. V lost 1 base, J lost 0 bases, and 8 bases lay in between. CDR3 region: CASSLPPPSYEQYF. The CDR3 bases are TGTGCCAGCAGCTTGCCTCCCCCCTCCTACGAGCAGTACTTC.

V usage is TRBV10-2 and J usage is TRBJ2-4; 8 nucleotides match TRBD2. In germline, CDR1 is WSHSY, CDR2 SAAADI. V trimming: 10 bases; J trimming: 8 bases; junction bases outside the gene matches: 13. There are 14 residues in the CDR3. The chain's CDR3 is CATAQAGESYIQYF. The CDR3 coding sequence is TGCGCCACCGCCCAAGCGGGAGAAAGTTACATTCAGTACTTC.

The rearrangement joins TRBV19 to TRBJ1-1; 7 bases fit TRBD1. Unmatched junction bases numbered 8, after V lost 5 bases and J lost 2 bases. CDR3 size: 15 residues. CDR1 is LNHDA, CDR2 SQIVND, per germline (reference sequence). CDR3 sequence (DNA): TGTGCCAGTAGTGACAGGGACAGCTTAAACACTGAAGCTTTCTTT. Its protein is CASSDRDSLNTEAFF. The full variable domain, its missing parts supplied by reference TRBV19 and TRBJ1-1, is DGGITQSPKYLFRKEGQNVTLSCEQNLNHDAMYWYRQDPGQGLRLIYYSQIVNDFQKGDIAEGYSVSREKKESFPLTVTSAQKNPTAFYLCASSDRDSLNTEAFFGQGTRLTVV.

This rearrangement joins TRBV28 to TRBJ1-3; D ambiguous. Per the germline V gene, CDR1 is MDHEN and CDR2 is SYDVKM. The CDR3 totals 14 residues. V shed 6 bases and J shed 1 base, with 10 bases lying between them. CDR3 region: CASRKRESGNTIYF. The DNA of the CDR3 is TGTGCCAGCAGAAAGAGGGAATCTGGAAACACCATATATTTT.

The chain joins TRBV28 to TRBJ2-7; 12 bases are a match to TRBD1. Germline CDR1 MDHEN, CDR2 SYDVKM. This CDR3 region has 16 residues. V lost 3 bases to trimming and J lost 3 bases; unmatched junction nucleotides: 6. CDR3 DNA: TGTGCCAGCAGTTTTCTGGGGACAGGGGGCAACTACGAGCAGTACTTC. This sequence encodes CASSFLGTGGNYEQYF.

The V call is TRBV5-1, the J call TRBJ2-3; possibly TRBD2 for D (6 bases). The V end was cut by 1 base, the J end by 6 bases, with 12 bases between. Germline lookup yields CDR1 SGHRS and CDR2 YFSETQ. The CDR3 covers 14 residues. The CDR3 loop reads CASSLRESSDTQYF. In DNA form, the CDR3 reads TGCGCCAGCAGCTTGCGGGAGAGTTCGGATACGCAGTATTTT.

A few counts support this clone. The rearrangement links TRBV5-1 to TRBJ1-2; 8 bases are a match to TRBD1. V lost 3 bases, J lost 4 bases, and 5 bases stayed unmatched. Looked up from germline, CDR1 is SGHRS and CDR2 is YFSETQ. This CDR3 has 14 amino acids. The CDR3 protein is CASSWGDRIYGYTF. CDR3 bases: TGCGCCAGCAGCTGGGGGGACAGGATCTATGGCTACACCTTC.

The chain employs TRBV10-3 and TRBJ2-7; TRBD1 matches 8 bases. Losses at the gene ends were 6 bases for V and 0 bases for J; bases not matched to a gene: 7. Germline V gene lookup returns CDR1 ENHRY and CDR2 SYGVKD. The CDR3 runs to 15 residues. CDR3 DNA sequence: TGTGCCATCAGCACCGGGACAGGTGCCTCCTACGAGCAGTACTTC. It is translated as CAISTGTGASYEQYF.

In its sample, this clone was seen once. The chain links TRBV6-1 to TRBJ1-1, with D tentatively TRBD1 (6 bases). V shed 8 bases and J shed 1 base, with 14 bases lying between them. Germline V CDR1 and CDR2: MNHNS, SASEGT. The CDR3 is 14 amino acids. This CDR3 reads CASGLGQTNTEAFF. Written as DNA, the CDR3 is TGTGCCAGCGGTTTGGGACAAACGAACACTGAAGCTTTCTTT.

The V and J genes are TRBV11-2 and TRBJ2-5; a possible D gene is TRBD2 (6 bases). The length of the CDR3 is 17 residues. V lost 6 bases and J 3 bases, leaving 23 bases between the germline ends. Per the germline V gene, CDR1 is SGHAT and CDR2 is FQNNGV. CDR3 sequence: CASSRNGRLASKETQYF. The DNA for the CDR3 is TGTGCCAGCAGTCGAAACGGACGTCTAGCGTCGAAAGAGACCCAGTACTTC. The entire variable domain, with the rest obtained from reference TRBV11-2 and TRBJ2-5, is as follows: EAGVAQSPRYKIIEKRQSVAFWCNPISGHATLYWYQQILGQGPKLLIQFQNNGVVDDSQLPKDRFSAERLKGVDSTLKIQPAKLEDSAVYLCASSRNGRLASKETQYFGPGTRLLVL.

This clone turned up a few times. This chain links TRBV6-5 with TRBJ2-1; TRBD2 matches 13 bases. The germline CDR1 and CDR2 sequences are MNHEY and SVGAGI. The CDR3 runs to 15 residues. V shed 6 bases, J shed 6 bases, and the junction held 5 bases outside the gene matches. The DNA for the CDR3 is TGTGCCAGCAGCAAGGGACTAGCGGGAATCAATGAGCAGTTCTTC. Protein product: CASSKGLAGINEQFF.

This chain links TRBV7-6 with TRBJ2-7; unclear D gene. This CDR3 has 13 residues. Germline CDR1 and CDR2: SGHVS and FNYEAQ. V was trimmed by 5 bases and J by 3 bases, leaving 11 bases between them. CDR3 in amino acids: CASSPRLSYEQYF. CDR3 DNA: TGTGCCAGCAGCCCTCGTCTGAGCTACGAGCAGTACTTC.

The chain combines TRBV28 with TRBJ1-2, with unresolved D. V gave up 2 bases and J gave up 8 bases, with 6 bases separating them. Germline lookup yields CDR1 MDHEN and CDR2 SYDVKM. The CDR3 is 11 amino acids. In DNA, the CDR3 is TGTGCCAGCAGTTTAACTTCGGGCTACACCTTC. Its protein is CASSLTSGYTF.

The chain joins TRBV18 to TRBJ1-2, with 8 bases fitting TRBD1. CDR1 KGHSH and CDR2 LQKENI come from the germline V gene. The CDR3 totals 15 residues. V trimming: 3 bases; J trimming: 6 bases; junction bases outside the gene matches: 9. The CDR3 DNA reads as TGTGCCAGCTCACCTTCTAGGACAGGGCAGGATGGCTACACCTTC. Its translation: CASSPSRTGQDGYTF.

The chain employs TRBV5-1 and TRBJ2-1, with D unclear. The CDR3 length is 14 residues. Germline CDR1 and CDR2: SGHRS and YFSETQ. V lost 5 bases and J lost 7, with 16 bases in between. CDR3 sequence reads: CASRVSSARNEQFF. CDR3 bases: TGCGCCAGCAGGGTGTCCAGCGCCCGGAATGAGCAGTTCTTC. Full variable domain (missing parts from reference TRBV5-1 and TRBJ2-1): KAGVTQTPRYLIKTRGQQVTLSCSPISGHRSVSWYQQTPGQGLQFLFEYFSETQRNKGNFPGRFSGRQFSNSRSEMNVSTLELGDSALYLCASRVSSARNEQFFGPGTRLTVL.

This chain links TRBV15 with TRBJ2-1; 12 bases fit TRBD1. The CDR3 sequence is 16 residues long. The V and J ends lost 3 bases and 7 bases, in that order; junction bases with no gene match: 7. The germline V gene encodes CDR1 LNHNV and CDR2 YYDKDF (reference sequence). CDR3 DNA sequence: TGTGCCACCAGCAGGGGGCGGGACAGGGGGCGAAATGAGCAGTTCTTC. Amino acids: CATSRGRDRGRNEQFF.

The CDR3 DNA follows: TGTGCCAGCAGCTTAAGTGGCGGACTCACCTACAATGAGCAGTTCTTC. Translation gives CASSLSGGLTYNEQFF. The rearrangement links TRBV11-3 to TRBJ2-1; tentatively, D is TRBD2 (5 bases). The CDR3 sequence is 16 residues long. Between the trimmed V and J ends, which lost 2 bases and 2 bases, there was a span of 13 bases. Germline lookup yields CDR1 SGHNT and CDR2 YENEEA. Complete variable domain (other parts from reference TRBV11-3 and TRBJ2-1): EAGVVQSPRYKIIEKKQPVAFWCNPISGHNTLYWYLQNLGQGPELLIRYENEEAVDDSQLPKDRFSAERLKGVDSTLKIQPAELGDSAVYLCASSLSGGLTYNEQFFGPGTRLTVL.

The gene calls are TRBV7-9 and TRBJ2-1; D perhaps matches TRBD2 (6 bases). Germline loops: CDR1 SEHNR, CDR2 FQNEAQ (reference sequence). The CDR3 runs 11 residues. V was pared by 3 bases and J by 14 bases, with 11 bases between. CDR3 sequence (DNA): TGTGCCAGCAGCTTCCAGCGGAGGGAGTTCTTC. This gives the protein CASSFQRREFF.